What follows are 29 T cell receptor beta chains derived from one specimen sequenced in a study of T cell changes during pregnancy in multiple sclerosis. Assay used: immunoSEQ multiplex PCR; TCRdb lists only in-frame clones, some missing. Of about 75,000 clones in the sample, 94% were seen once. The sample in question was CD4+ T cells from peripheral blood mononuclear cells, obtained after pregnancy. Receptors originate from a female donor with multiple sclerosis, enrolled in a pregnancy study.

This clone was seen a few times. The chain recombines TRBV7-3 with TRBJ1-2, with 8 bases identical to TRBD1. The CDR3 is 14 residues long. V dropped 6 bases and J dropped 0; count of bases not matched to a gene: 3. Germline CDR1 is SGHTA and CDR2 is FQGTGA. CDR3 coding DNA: TGTGCCAGCAGTCCAGGGGGCCCTAACTATGGCTACACCTTC. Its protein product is CASSPGGPNYGYTF. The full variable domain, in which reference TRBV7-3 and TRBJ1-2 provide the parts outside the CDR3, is GAGVSQTPSNKVTEKGKYVELRCDPISGHTALYWYRQSLGQGPEFLIYFQGTGAADDSGLPNDRFFAVRPEGSVSTLKIQRTERGDSAVYLCASSPGGPNYGYTFGSGTRLTVV.

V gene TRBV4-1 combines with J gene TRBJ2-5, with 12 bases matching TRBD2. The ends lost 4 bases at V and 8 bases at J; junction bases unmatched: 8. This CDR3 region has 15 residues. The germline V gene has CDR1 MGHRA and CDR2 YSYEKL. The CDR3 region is CASSRLAGAPGTQYF. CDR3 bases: TGCGCCAGCAGCCGACTAGCGGGAGCGCCGGGTACCCAGTACTTC.

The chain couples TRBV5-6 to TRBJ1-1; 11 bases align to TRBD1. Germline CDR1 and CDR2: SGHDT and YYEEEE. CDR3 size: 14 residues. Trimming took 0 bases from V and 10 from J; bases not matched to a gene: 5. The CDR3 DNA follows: TGTGCCAGCAGCTTGGGGGACAGGGGGTTTGCAGCTTTCTTT. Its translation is CASSLGDRGFAAFF. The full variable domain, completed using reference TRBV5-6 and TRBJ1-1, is DAGVTQSPTHLIKTRGQQVTLRCSPKSGHDTVSWYQQALGQGPQFIFQYYEEEERQRGNFPDRFSGHQFPNYSSELNVNALLLGDSALYLCASSLGDRGFAAFFGQGTRLTVV.

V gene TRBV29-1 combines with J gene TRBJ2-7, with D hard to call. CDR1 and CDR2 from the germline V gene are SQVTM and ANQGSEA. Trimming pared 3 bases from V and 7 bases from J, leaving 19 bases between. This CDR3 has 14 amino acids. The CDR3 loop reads CSVDQAGLATEQYF. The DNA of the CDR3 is TGCAGCGTTGACCAAGCAGGTCTGGCTACGGAGCAGTACTTC.

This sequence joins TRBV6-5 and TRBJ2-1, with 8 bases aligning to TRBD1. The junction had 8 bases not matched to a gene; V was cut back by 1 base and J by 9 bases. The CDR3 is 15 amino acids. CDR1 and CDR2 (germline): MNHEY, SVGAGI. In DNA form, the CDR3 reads TGTGCCAGCAGTTACTTTAATGGACAGGGAGGTGAGCAGTTCTTC. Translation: CASSYFNGQGGEQFF.

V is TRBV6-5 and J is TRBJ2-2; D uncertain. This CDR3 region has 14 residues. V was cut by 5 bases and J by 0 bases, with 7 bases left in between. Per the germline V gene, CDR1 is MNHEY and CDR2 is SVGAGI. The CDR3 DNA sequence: TGTGCCAGCAGTAATCCATCGAACACCGGGGAGCTGTTTTTT. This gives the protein CASSNPSNTGELFF.

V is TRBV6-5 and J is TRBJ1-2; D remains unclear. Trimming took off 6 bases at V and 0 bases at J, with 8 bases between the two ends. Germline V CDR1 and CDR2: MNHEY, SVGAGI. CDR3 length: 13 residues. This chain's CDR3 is CASSPTTNYGYTF. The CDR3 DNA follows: TGTGCCAGCAGCCCGACAACTAACTATGGCTACACCTTC.

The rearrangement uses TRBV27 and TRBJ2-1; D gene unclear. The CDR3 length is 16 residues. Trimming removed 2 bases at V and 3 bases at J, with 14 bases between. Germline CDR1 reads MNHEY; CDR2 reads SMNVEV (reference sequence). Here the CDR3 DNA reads TGTGCCAGCAGTTTAATGGCTAGTACATTCTACAATGAGCAGTTCTTC. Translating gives CASSLMASTFYNEQFF.

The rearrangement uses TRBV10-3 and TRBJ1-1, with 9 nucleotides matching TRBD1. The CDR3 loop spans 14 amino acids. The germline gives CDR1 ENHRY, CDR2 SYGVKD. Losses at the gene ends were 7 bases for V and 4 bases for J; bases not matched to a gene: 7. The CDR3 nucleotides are TGTGCCATCACCCAGGACAGGGGTGGCACTGAAGCTTTCTTT. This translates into CAITQDRGGTEAFF.

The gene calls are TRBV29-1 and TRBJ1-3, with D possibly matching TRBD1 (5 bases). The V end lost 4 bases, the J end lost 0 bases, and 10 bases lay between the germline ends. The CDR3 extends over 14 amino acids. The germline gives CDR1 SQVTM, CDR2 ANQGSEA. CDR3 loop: CSVVQGGSGNTIYF. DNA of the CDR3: TGCAGCGTTGTTCAGGGAGGCTCTGGAAACACCATATATTTT.

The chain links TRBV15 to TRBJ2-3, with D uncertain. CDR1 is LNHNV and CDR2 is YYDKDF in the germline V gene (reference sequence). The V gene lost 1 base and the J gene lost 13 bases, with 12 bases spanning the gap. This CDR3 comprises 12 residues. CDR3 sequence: CATSRGPGVEYF. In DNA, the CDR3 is TGTGCCACCAGCAGAGGGCCGGGTGTGGAGTATTTT.

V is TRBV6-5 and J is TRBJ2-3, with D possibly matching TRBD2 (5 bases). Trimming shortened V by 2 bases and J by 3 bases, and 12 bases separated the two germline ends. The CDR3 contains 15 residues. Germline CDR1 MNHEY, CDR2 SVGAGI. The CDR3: CASSYMGSGTDTQYF. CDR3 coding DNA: TGTGCCAGCAGTTACATGGGGAGTGGGACAGATACGCAGTATTTT.

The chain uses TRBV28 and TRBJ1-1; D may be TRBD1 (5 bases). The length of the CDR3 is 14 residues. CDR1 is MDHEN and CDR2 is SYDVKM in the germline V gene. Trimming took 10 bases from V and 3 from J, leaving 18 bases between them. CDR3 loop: CATQAGTIDTEAFF. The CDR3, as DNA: TGTGCCACACAGGCGGGGACCATAGACACTGAAGCTTTCTTT.

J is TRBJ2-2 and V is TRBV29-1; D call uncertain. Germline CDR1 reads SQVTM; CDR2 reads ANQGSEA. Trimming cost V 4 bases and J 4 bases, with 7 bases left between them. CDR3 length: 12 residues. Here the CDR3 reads CSVGAATGELFF. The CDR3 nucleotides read TGCAGCGTTGGGGCTGCCACCGGGGAGCTGTTTTTT.

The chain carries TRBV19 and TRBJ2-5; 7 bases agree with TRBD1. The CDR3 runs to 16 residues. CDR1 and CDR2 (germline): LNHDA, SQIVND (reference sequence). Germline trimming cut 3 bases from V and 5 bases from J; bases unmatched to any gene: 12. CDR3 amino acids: CASSIAHRGFRETQYF. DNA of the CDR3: TGTGCCAGTAGTATCGCCCACAGGGGATTCCGCGAGACCCAGTACTTC.

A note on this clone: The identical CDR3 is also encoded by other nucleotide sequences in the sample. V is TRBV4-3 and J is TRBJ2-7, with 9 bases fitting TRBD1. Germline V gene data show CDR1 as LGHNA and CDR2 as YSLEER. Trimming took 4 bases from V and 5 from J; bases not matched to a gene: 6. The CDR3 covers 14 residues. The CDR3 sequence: CASSPDRGRDEQYF. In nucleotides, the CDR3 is TGCGCCAGCAGCCCGGACAGGGGAAGGGACGAGCAGTACTTC.

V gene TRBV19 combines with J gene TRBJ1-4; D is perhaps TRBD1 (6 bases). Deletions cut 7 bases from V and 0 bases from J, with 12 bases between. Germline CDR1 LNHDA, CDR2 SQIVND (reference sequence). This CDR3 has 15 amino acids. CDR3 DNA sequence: TGTGCCAGTACCCTGGACAGTGCAACTAATGAAAAACTGTTTTTT. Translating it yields CASTLDSATNEKLFF.

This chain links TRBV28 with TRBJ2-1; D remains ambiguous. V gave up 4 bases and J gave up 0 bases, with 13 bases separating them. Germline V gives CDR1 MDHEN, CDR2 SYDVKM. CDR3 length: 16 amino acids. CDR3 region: CASSSMSPSSYNEQFF. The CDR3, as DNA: TGTGCCAGCAGTTCCATGAGCCCGAGCTCCTACAATGAGCAGTTCTTC.

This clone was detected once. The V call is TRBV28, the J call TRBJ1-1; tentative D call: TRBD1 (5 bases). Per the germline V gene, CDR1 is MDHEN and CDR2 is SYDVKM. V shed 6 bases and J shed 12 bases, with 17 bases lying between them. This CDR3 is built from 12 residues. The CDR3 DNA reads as TGTGCCAGCAGGAAGCGGGGGGGGACCCCTTTCTTT. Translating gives CASRKRGGTPFF.

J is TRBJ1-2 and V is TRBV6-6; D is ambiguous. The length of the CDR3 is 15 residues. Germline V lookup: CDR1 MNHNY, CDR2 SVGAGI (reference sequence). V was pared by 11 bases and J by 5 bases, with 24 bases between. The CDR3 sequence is CAALGRRGEGYGYTF. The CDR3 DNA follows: TGTGCCGCTCTAGGCAGACGTGGGGAGGGATATGGCTACACCTTC.

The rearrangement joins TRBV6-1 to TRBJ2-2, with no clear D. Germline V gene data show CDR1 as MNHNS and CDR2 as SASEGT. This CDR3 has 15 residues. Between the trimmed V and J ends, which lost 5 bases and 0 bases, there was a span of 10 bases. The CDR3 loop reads CASSRLNANTGELFF. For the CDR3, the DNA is TGTGCCAGCAGTAGACTCAACGCGAACACCGGGGAGCTGTTTTTT.

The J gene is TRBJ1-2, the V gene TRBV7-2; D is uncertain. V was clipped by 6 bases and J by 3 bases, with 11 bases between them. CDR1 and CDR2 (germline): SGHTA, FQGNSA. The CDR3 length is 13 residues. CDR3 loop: CASSTTRDYGYTF. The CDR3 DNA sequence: TGTGCCAGCAGTACAACACGGGACTATGGCTACACCTTC.

The CDR3 spells CSVRSGTSGDQETQYF. The CDR3 DNA sequence: TGCAGCGTTCGGTCCGGGACTAGCGGGGACCAAGAGACCCAGTACTTC. The chain joins TRBV29-1 to TRBJ2-5; 13 bases map to TRBD2. Looked up from germline, CDR1 is SQVTM and CDR2 is ANQGSEA. This CDR3 has 16 amino acids. The J segment lost 0 bases and the V segment lost 5 bases, leaving 6 bases of the junction unmatched.

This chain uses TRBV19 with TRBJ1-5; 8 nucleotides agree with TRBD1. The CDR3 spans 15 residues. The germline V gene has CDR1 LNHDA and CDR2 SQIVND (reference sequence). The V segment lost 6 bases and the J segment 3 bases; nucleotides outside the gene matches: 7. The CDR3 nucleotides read TGTGCCAGTAGAGGAATGACAGGGGCCAATCAGCCCCAGCATTTT. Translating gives CASRGMTGANQPQHF.

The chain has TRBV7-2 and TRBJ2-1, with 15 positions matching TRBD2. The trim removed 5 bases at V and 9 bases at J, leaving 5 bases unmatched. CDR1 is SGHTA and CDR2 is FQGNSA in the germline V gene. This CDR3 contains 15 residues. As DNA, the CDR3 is TGTGCCAGCAGCGCACCGGGACTAGCGGGGGGTGAGCAGTTCTTC. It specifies CASSAPGLAGGEQFF.

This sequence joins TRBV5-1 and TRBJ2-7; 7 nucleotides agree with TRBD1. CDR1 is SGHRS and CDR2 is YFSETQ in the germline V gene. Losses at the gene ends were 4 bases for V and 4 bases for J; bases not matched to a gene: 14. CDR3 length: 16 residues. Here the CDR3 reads CASSLAPGQSFYEQYF. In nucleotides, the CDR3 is TGCGCCAGCAGCCTAGCCCCGGGACAGAGCTTTTACGAGCAGTACTTC.

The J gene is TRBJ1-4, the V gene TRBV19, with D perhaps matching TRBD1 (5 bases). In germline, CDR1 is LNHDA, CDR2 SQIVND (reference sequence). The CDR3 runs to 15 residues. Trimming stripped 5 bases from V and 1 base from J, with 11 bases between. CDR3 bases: TGTGCCAGTAGTCGCGGGGACCTAACTAATGAAAAACTGTTTTTT. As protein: CASSRGDLTNEKLFF.

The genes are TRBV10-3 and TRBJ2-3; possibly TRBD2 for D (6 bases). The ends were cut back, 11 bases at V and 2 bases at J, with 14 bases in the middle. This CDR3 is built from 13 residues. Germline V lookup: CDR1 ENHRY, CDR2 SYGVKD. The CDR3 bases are TGTGCCGCCAGGGCGGGGACCACAGATACGCAGTATTTT. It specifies CAARAGTTDTQYF.

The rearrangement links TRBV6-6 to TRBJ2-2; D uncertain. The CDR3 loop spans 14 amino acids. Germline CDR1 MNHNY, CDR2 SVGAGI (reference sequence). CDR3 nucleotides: TGTGCAATCAAGACCCAGGTGGGCACCGGGGAGCTGTTTTTT. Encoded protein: CAIKTQVGTGELFF.